Here is one T cell receptor beta chain with its context. Method: immunoSEQ multiplex PCR; TCRdb's copy keeps in-frame clones and lacks some. The sample has roughly 520,000 clones, about 96% seen once. Germline V CDR1 and CDR2: MGHDK, SYGVNS. The ends lost 3 bases at V and 1 base at J; junction bases unmatched: 11. The CDR3 has 18 residues. The data were obtained in a study of shared clonotypes between healthy human individuals. Sequencing was performed on naive CD4+ T cells sorted from blood. Subset indicated: CD45RA+ positively selected. The genes are TRBV25-1 and TRBJ2-3, with 9 bases matching TRBD2. The sequence was collected from a woman between 25 and 40 years old in good health. For the CDR3, the DNA is TGTGCCAGCAGTGAGATGGCGGGAGGGCCTGACGGCACAGATACGCAGTATTTT. Its protein product is CASSEMAGGPDGTDTQYF.